The next 13 T cell receptor beta chains were all read from a single sample in a study of identical twins. TCRdb recomputed calls from the 5' RACE reads with MiXCR, one row per CDR3 protein. Of fewer than 800,000 distinct CDR3 sequences in the sample, roughly 7.2% were seen once. The same specimen was also included in a second study, on yellow fever vaccine responses in identical twins.

The sequencing sample was made of PBMCs. The receptors here all came from a woman under 30 in good health.

This clonotype was seen more than once but under ten times. V gene TRBV10-3 combines with J gene TRBJ2-7; D remains ambiguous. Trimming removed 0 bases at V and 2 bases at J, with 8 bases between. The germline V gene encodes CDR1 ENHRY and CDR2 SYGVKD. The CDR3 runs 14 residues. This CDR3 is CAISESVTAYEQYF. The DNA of the CDR3 is TGTGCCATCAGTGAGTCGGTTACAGCCTACGAGCAGTACTTC.

The gene calls are TRBV20-1 and TRBJ1-2; TRBD1 matches 7 bases. V shed 6 bases, J shed 3 bases, and the junction held 7 bases outside the gene matches. The length of the CDR3 is 13 residues. Germline assignment: CDR1 DFQATT and CDR2 SNEGSKA (reference sequence). For the CDR3, the DNA is TGCAGTGCCAGGGGGGGTGATTACTATGGCTACACCTTC. It yields the protein CSARGGDYYGYTF.

The rearrangement joins TRBV20-1 to TRBJ2-3; TRBD2 matches at 8 bases. CDR3 length: 13 residues. Germline trimming cut 4 bases from V and 6 bases from J; bases unmatched to any gene: 6. Germline CDR1 reads DFQATT; CDR2 reads SNEGSKA (reference sequence). As DNA, the CDR3 is TGCAGTGCTATGGGACTAGTAGTTGATACGCAGTATTTT. Translation gives CSAMGLVVDTQYF.

This clonotype was counted only a few times. The DNA of the CDR3 is TGTGCCAGCAGTTTGATCATGCAGAACACTGAAGCTTTCTTT. This sequence encodes CASSLIMQNTEAFF. This sequence joins TRBV28 and TRBJ1-1; D gene unclear. CDR1 and CDR2 (germline): MDHEN, SYDVKM. CDR3 size: 14 residues. V dropped 3 bases and J dropped 1 base, with 9 bases sitting between them.

The chain links TRBV5-1 to TRBJ1-1, with 8 bases fitting TRBD1. Germline assignment: CDR1 SGHRS and CDR2 YFSETQ. V lost 3 bases to trimming and J lost 5 bases; unmatched junction nucleotides: 6. CDR3 length: 14 amino acids. Here the CDR3 DNA reads TGCGCCAGCAGCTCGGACAGGGTTTGGACTGAAGCTTTCTTT. It yields the protein CASSSDRVWTEAFF.

This clonotype was observed a handful of times. This chain links TRBV6-2 or TRBV6-3 with TRBJ2-6; TRBD1 might be the D (6 bases). The CDR3 loop spans 18 amino acids. Trimming cost V 2 bases and J 1 base, with 15 bases left between them. The V gene's germline CDR1 is MNHEY and CDR2 SVGEGT. The CDR3 coding sequence is TGTGCCAGCAGTTACGGACAGTTGGGAACTTCTGGGGCCAACGTCCTGACTTTC. Translated, it gives CASSYGQLGTSGANVLTF.

The J gene is TRBJ1-2, the V gene TRBV6-1; 9 nucleotides line up with TRBD1. The CDR3 spans 15 residues. Trimming removed 6 bases from V and 7 bases from J; junction bases left unmatched: 12. The germline gives CDR1 MNHNS, CDR2 SASEGT. The DNA of the CDR3 is TGTGCCAGCAGCCCGGGACAGGGTGTAGCTGGTGGCTACACCTTC. It specifies CASSPGQGVAGGYTF.

Details on this clonotype: At one end, the junction sequence differs from germline, possibly due to a read error. This chain uses TRBV9 with TRBJ1-3, with 7 bases that match TRBD1. This CDR3 region has 16 residues. Germline assignment: CDR1 SGDLS and CDR2 YYNGEE. The CDR3 protein is CVSSDSGTASGNTIYF. CDR3 sequence (DNA): TGTGTCAGCAGCGACAGCGGGACAGCCTCTGGAAACACCATATATTTT.

This clonotype came up many times. V and J are TRBV10-1 and TRBJ2-1; TRBD1 matches at 8 bases. Trimming at V came to 3 bases and at J to 8 bases, leaving 12 bases not matched to a gene. Germline V gives CDR1 WNHNN, CDR2 SYGVQD (reference sequence). The CDR3 has 16 amino acids. CDR3 loop: CASSDIQGGTWHEQFF. CDR3 DNA sequence: TGCGCCAGCAGTGATATACAGGGGGGTACTTGGCATGAGCAGTTCTTC.

This clonotype was observed a few times. This chain uses TRBV27 with TRBJ2-1; TRBD2 aligns across 11 bases. The V and J ends lost 1 base and 7 bases, in that order; junction bases with no gene match: 6. The CDR3 runs to 16 residues. Germline V gene sequence: CDR1 MNHEY, CDR2 SMNVEV (reference sequence). The DNA of the CDR3 is TGTGCCAGCAGTTTATTCTCACTAGCGGGAGCTAATGAGCAGTTCTTC. This codes for CASSLFSLAGANEQFF.

This clonotype came up many times. This chain uses TRBV9 with TRBJ2-1; 8 positions agree with TRBD2. After removal of 4 bases from V and 0 bases from J, the junction contained 3 bases not matched to a gene. The germline gives CDR1 SGDLS, CDR2 YYNGEE. The CDR3 has 15 residues. The CDR3 region is CASSPGGASYNEQFF. In DNA, the CDR3 is TGTGCCAGCAGCCCCGGGGGGGCCTCCTACAATGAGCAGTTCTTC.

In its sample, this clonotype was seen a few times. The chain uses TRBV29-1 and TRBJ2-3; tentative D call: TRBD1 (6 bases). Trimming removed 5 bases at V and 6 bases at J, with 12 bases between. CDR1 and CDR2 (germline): SQVTM, ANQGSEA. The CDR3 spans 12 residues. CDR3 nucleotide sequence: TGCAGCGTTATCAAGGGGGTTGATACGCAGTATTTT. As protein: CSVIKGVDTQYF.

At least ten counts were recorded for this clonotype. This chain links TRBV10-3 with TRBJ1-2; tentatively, D is TRBD1 (6 bases). Trimming shortened V by 2 bases and J by 3 bases, and 10 bases separated the two germline ends. The CDR3 length is 14 residues. CDR1 and CDR2 (germline): ENHRY, SYGVKD. The CDR3 spells CAISERGGYYGYTF. The CDR3 DNA sequence: TGTGCCATCAGTGAGAGGGGGGGGTACTATGGCTACACCTTC.